This T cell receptor (beta chain) was retrieved from a study of T cells in Graves' hyperthyroidism and ophthalmopathy. General study points: Model output signaled ophthalmopathy a median 6.5 months ahead of onset.

Template material for amplifying TCR beta CDR3 regions consisted of RNA transcripts. When the TCR CDR3 underwent first-round RT-PCR, the HTBI primer set was used. TCRdb re-analysed the multiplex PCR reads in MiXCR, keeping a single row per CDR3 protein. The data contain approximately 380,000 distinct CDR3 sequences, more than 13% of them singletons. This clonotype was detected ten times or more. Its target is unknown. Orbital computed tomography and thyroid ultrasound, together with serum TRAb and thyroxine and clinical symptoms, were used for diagnoses. CDR1 is DFQATT and CDR2 is SNEGSKA in the germline V gene (reference sequence). Trimming stripped 5 bases from V and 6 bases from J, with 20 bases between. CDR3 length equals 15 residues.

The chain couples TRBV20-1 to TRBJ2-1, with no clear D. This receptor was identified in a man aged 50-60 years with Graves' ophthalmopathy. Sequences were obtained from blood. CDR3 in amino acids: CSADVGRIFGNEQFF. CDR3 coding DNA: TGCAGTGCTGACGTCGGGCGGATCTTCGGCAATGAGCAGTTCTTC.